Described below is a single T cell receptor (beta chain) sequence and its context. CDR1 SQVTM and CDR2 ANQGSEA come from the germline V gene. V was pared by 6 bases and J by 3 bases, with 5 bases of the junction left unmatched. This CDR3 region has 13 residues. The data belong to a study of CD8+ T cells in alopecia areata. Treatment noted: oral pan-JAK inhibitor, 5-10 mg twice daily. Following extraction, RNA underwent reverse transcription to cDNA, which served as the sequencing template. TCRdb's table, derived via immunoSEQ multiplex PCR, lists solely in-frame clones and lacks some. The profile covers 150,000 or so clones, with about three fifths appearing a single time and 0.75% to 0.95% taken by the ten largest.

V usage is TRBV29-1 and J usage is TRBJ2-7; TRBD2 agrees at 10 bases. Sequencing was performed on CD4+ T cells sorted from blood, taken at week 4, from a patient treated with tofacitinib. This clonotype originated in a human donor with alopecia areata. The CDR3 bases are TGCAGCGTCGTGGGACTAGCGAACTACGAGCAGTACTTC. Translation: CSVVGLANYEQYF.